A single sample is the source of the 18 T cell receptor beta chains below, sequenced in a study of a mutant IDH1 vaccine in newly diagnosed glioma. The sample's time point: week 11, during vaccination. The content of each vaccine dose was 300 ug of mutant IDH1 20-mer peptide, and topical imiquimod accompanied it. No antigen has been assigned to these receptors. The data were produced by immunoSEQ multiplex PCR, yet TCRdb's version contains in-frame clones alone and is incomplete. This sample has 30,000 to 35,000 clones, with about 90% found just once. The sample was PBMCs, taken from a glioma patient whose treatment included an IDH1 peptide vaccine. All receptors derive from a man younger than 35 with glioma.

The chain carries TRBV9 and TRBJ2-2, with D possibly being TRBD1 (5 bases). Trimming left V 4 bases short and J 0 bases short, with 16 bases between. Germline assignment: CDR1 SGDLS and CDR2 YYNGEE. The CDR3 is made up of 17 amino acids. The CDR3: CASSPPMTAANTGELFF. CDR3 bases: TGTGCCAGCAGCCCCCCCATGACAGCAGCGAACACCGGGGAGCTGTTTTTT.

The rearrangement links TRBV5-1 to TRBJ1-2; no clear D. The CDR3 sequence is 14 residues long. Germline V lookup: CDR1 SGHRS, CDR2 YFSETQ. V gave up 4 bases and J gave up 2 bases, with 12 bases separating them. The DNA for the CDR3 is TGCGCCAGCAGCCGAGGCGGGGAAAACTATGGCTACACCTTC. Its protein product is CASSRGGENYGYTF.

V usage is TRBV9 and J usage is TRBJ2-7, with D maybe TRBD1 (5 bases). The CDR3 is 15 amino acids. Germline CDR1 and CDR2: SGDLS and YYNGEE. Trimming stripped 4 bases from V and 5 bases from J, with 19 bases between. CDR3 coding DNA: TGTGCCAGCAGCCCGCAACCCGACAGCCTCCACGAGCAGTACTTC. Its protein product is CASSPQPDSLHEQYF.

The rearrangement links TRBV5-5 to TRBJ2-1, with 8 bases fitting TRBD2. The CDR3 runs to 15 residues. Germline CDR1 and CDR2: SGHKS and YYEKEE (reference sequence). The junction had 15 bases not matched to a gene; V was cut back by 7 bases and J by 9 bases. CDR3 sequence reads: CASEKSGGRGGEQFF. In DNA form, the CDR3 reads TGTGCCAGCGAGAAGTCGGGAGGGAGGGGAGGTGAGCAGTTCTTC.

The V call is TRBV7-6, the J call TRBJ1-1; 9 positions agree with TRBD1. CDR1 is SGHVS and CDR2 is FNYEAQ in the germline V gene. After removal of 5 bases from V and 8 bases from J, the junction contained 3 bases not matched to a gene. CDR3 length: 12 residues. The CDR3 here is CASSVGTGEAFF. DNA of the CDR3: TGTGCCAGCAGCGTAGGGACAGGGGAAGCTTTCTTT.

The chain has TRBV5-4 and TRBJ1-4; no firm D call. CDR1 and CDR2 (germline): SGHNT, YYREEE (reference sequence). This CDR3 has 16 amino acids. V shed 0 bases and J shed 5 bases, with 14 bases lying between them. The CDR3 sequence is CASSLGPSTVNEKLFF. DNA of the CDR3: TGTGCCAGCAGCTTGGGTCCCTCCACAGTAAATGAAAAACTGTTTTTT.

The chain uses TRBV5-1 and TRBJ2-3, with D perhaps TRBD2 (5 bases). The CDR3 length is 16 residues. Trimming shortened V by 4 bases and J by 3 bases, and 18 bases separated the two germline ends. From germline, CDR1 is SGHRS and CDR2 YFSETQ. The CDR3 region has the DNA TGCGCCAGCAGCCTGCGGATGGGAGATGGTACAGATACGCAGTATTTT. This gives the protein CASSLRMGDGTDTQYF.

V and J are TRBV30 and TRBJ1-5; the match to TRBD1 covers 8 bases. The length of the CDR3 is 15 residues. Trimming cost V 2 bases and J 5 bases; bases outside gene matches: 8. Germline V gene data show CDR1 as GTSNPN and CDR2 as SVGIG (reference sequence). The CDR3 loop reads CAWSLQGVGDQPQHF. CDR3 in DNA: TGTGCCTGGAGTTTACAGGGGGTCGGCGATCAGCCCCAGCATTTT.

The J gene is TRBJ2-1, the V gene TRBV29-1; D unresolved. The germline gives CDR1 SQVTM, CDR2 ANQGSEA. V lost 4 bases and J lost 4, with 5 bases in between. CDR3 length: 11 amino acids. CDR3 sequence (DNA): TGCAGCGTTGGTTATTACAATGAGCAGTTCTTC. It yields the protein CSVGYYNEQFF.

This sequence joins TRBV10-1 and TRBJ1-5, with TRBD1 matching 7 bases. The V and J ends lost 0 bases and 0 bases, in that order; junction bases with no gene match: 2. Germline V gene lookup returns CDR1 WNHNN and CDR2 SYGVQD (reference sequence). The CDR3 loop spans 16 amino acids. The chain's CDR3 is CASSESSGGSNQPQHF. CDR3 DNA sequence: TGCGCCAGCAGTGAGTCTTCAGGGGGTAGCAATCAGCCCCAGCATTTT.

The chain joins TRBV15 to TRBJ2-1, with 7 bases lining up with TRBD2. From germline, CDR1 is LNHNV and CDR2 YYDKDF (reference sequence). The CDR3 has 15 amino acids. V shed 0 bases and J 9 bases; nucleotides not matched to a gene: 8. The CDR3 DNA follows: TGTGCCACCAGCAGAGAGGGGACTATAAACCGTGAGCAGTTCTTC. Translating gives CATSREGTINREQFF.

This clone has only a few counts. This rearrangement joins TRBV6-5 to TRBJ1-1; 10 nucleotides match TRBD1. The CDR3 extends over 16 amino acids. The junction had 8 bases not matched to a gene; V was cut back by 4 bases and J by 3 bases. Per germline, CDR1 MNHEY and CDR2 SVGAGI. This CDR3 reads CASSLLIGTGDTEAFF. As DNA, the CDR3 is TGTGCCAGCAGTTTACTCATTGGGACAGGGGACACTGAAGCTTTCTTT.

V is TRBV5-5 and J is TRBJ1-3; perhaps TRBD1 as D (6 bases). The CDR3 consists of 18 residues. Germline V gene data show CDR1 as SGHKS and CDR2 as YYEKEE (reference sequence). Trimming took 3 bases from V and 0 from J, leaving 19 bases between them. The CDR3 region has the DNA TGTGCCAGCAGCTCCACTATATCGACAGGCCTCTCTGGAAACACCATATATTTT. Protein: CASSSTISTGLSGNTIYF.

CDR3: CASFPGLADTGELFF. CDR3 DNA sequence: TGTGCCAGCTTTCCGGGACTAGCGGACACCGGGGAGCTGTTTTTT. V gene TRBV28 combines with J gene TRBJ2-2; 11 nucleotides agree with TRBD2. Germline CDR1 is MDHEN and CDR2 is SYDVKM. The CDR3 contains 15 residues. After removal of 8 bases from V and 3 bases from J, the junction contained 5 bases not matched to a gene. Based on the CDR3 plus reference TRBV28 and TRBJ2-2, the full variable domain is DVKVTQSSRYLVKRTGEKVFLECVQDMDHENMFWYRQDPGLGLRLIYFSYDVKMKEKGDIPEGYSVSREKKERFSLILESASTNQTSMYLCASFPGLADTGELFFGEGSRLTVL.

This sequence joins TRBV30 and TRBJ1-4; TRBD1 matches at 7 bases. The CDR3 consists of 12 residues. Losses at the gene ends were 5 bases for V and 7 bases for J; bases not matched to a gene: 4. CDR1 GTSNPN and CDR2 SVGIG come from the germline V gene (reference sequence). Here the CDR3 reads CAWDRVGEKLFF. DNA of the CDR3: TGTGCCTGGGACAGGGTCGGTGAAAAACTGTTTTTT.

V is TRBV4-3 and J is TRBJ2-2; 8 bases match TRBD2. The CDR3 has 15 residues. V dropped 2 bases and J dropped 6; count of bases not matched to a gene: 5. CDR1 and CDR2 from the germline V gene are LGHNA and YSLEER. The CDR3 sequence: CASSQLSGSAGELFF. CDR3 DNA sequence: TGCGCCAGCAGCCAATTGAGCGGGAGCGCCGGGGAGCTGTTTTTT.

The chain links TRBV30 to TRBJ2-4; the match to TRBD2 covers 7 bases. The CDR3 totals 15 residues. J gave up 3 bases and V 7 bases, and 12 bases lay outside the gene matches. Germline lookup yields CDR1 GTSNPN and CDR2 SVGIG (reference sequence). CDR3 coding DNA: TGTGCCTCCGCCAGCGGGAAGGGCGTCAAAAACATTCAGTACTTC. Its translation is CASASGKGVKNIQYF.

The chain couples TRBV9 to TRBJ1-2; no definite D call. Trimming stripped 2 bases from V and 2 bases from J, with 7 bases between. This CDR3 spans 13 amino acids. CDR1 and CDR2 from the germline V gene are SGDLS and YYNGEE. The CDR3 region has the DNA TGTGCCAGCAGCGTCAAGCCCAACTATGGCTACACCTTC. Protein: CASSVKPNYGYTF.